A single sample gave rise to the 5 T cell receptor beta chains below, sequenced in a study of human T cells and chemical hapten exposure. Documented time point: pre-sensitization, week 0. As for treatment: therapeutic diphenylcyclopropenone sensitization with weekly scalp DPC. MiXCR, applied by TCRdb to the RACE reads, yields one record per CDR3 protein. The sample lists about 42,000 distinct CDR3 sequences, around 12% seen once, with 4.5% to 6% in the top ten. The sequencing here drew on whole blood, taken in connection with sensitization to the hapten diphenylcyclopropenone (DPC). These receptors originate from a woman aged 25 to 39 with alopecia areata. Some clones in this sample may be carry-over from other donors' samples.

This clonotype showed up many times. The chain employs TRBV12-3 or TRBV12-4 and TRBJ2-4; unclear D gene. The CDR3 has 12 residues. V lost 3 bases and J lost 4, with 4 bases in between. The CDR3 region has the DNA TGTGCCAGCAGTTTCTTAAAAAACATTCAGTACTTC. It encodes CASSFLKNIQYF.

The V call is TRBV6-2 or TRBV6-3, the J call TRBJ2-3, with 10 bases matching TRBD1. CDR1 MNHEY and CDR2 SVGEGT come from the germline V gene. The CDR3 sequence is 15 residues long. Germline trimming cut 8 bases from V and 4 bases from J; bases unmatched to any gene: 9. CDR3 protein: CASRLPGQGPDTQYF. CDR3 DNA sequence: TGTGCCAGCCGACTCCCGGGACAGGGGCCAGATACGCAGTATTTT.

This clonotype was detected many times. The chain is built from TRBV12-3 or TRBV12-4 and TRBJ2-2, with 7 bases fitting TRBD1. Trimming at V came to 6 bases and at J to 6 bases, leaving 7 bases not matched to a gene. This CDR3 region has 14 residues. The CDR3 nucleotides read TGTGCCAGCAGCGGACTTGGGACAGCCGGGGAGCTGTTTTTT. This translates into CASSGLGTAGELFF.

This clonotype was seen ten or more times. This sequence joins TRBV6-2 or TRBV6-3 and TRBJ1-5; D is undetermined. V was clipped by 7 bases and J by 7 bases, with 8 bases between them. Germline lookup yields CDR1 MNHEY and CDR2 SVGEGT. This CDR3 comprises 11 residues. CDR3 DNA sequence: TGTGCCAGCACAAACGGGCAGCCCCAGCATTTT. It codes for CASTNGQPQHF.

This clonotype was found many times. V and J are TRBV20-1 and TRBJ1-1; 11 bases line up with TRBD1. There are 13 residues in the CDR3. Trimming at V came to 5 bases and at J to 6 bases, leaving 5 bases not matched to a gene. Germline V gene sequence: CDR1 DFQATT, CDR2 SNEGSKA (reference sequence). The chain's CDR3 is CSAQGQGASEAFF. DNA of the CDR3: TGCAGTGCTCAAGGACAGGGGGCGTCTGAAGCTTTCTTT.